This passage covers 2 T cell receptor beta chains from one sample sequenced in a study of vaccination and CD4 T cells after COVID-19. Sequencing of DNA taken from cultured CD4+ T cells relied on the Oncomine TCR Beta short-read assay. TCRdb re-derived calls from the PCR reads in MiXCR, one entry per CDR3 protein. The sample contains about 30,000 distinct CDR3 sequences, roughly 34% of which appear only once. These TCRs' antigens remain unknown. Time point described: late sampling 161 to 241 days after vaccination in a few convalescent patients. Treatment: approximately 9-day PBMC culture with coronavirus spike peptide pools or control peptides (ViraFEST assay). Here the sequenced sample was CD4+ T cells from blood, cultured in vitro, taken about 7 months after SARS-CoV-2 vaccination. These receptors were collected from a human donor who had recovered from COVID-19.

Concerning this clonotype: An end of the junction does not agree with germline; a read error may underlie this. The chain links TRBV12-3 or TRBV12-4 to TRBJ2-5; 7 positions agree with TRBD2. The CDR3 has 15 residues. The DNA of the CDR3 is TGTGCCAGCAGTCCCGCGGGAGAGGTCGGGGAGACCCGGTACTTC. Its protein is CASSPAGEVGETRYF.

The genes are TRBV6-5 and TRBJ1-3; D gene ambiguous. V lost 2 bases and J lost 0, with 8 bases in between. There are 15 residues in the CDR3. From germline, CDR1 is MNHEY and CDR2 SVGAGI. This CDR3 reads CASSYPGYSGNTIYF. CDR3 coding DNA: TGTGCCAGCAGTTACCCGGGATACTCTGGAAACACCATATATTTT.